This T cell receptor (beta chain) was sequenced for a study of blood T cell repertoires in COVID-19. Sequenced by immunoSEQ multiplex PCR; TCRdb stores in-frame clones only, minus some. The sample carries approximately 200,000 clones, 70% to 85% recorded once. This CDR3 spans 16 amino acids. The germline V and J ends were trimmed by 5 bases and 1 base, with 16 bases remaining between them. Germline V CDR1 and CDR2: SGHTA, FQGTGA. This receptor was obtained from a woman aged 30 to 39 with acute or convalescent COVID-19. V gene TRBV7-3 combines with J gene TRBJ2-3; D is perhaps TRBD1 (6 bases). Sequenced input: peripheral blood. The CDR3 DNA sequence: TGTGCCAGCAGCCCGCAAGTCGGACAGCGCACAGATACGCAGTATTTT. It yields the protein CASSPQVGQRTDTQYF.